This T cell receptor beta chain was identified in a study of blood T cell repertoires in COVID-19. About the research overall: The origin of the acute and convalescent COVID-19 samples was the United States, Italy and Spain.

The assay was immunoSEQ multiplex PCR, and TCRdb's table has in-frame clones only and misses some. Among approximately 230,000 clones listed, about 90% were seen once. The CDR3 contains 18 residues. Trimming shortened V by 3 bases and J by 8 bases, and 27 bases separated the two germline ends. Looked up from germline, CDR1 is MGHRA and CDR2 is YSYEKL. This clone was counted between two and nine times. The genes are TRBV4-1 and TRBJ2-3, with D possibly being TRBD2 (6 bases). Sequenced material: PBMCs or T cells enriched from blood (not recorded which). This TCR was sampled from a young woman who had recovered from COVID-19. The CDR3 DNA reads TGCGCCAGCAGCCAGAATGCAGGGACCTACGGAGGGACTGGTACGCAGTATTTT. Translating gives CASSQNAGTYGGTGTQYF.